The entry that follows covers one TCR beta chain sequence. Its antigen is not identified. These data originate in a study of T cell repertoires in cytomegalovirus infection. Study-wide background: Peptides in the study included HLA-C-restricted and HLA-B-restricted CMV epitopes.

This CDR3 is built from 12 residues. Germline V gives CDR1 MDHEN, CDR2 SYDVKM. Trimming left V 7 bases short and J 5 bases short, with 12 bases between. Using its own MiXCR run on the reads, TCRdb lists one record per CDR3 protein. This table has hundreds of thousands of distinct CDR3 sequences, about 44% appearing once. Here the sequenced sample was cultured PBMCs, taken from culture after CMV antigen stimulation. The J gene is TRBJ2-7, the V gene TRBV28; TRBD1 is a possible D gene (7 bases). This clonotype originated in a human donor in good health (CMV status not recorded). Some clones in this sample may be carry-over from other donors' samples. The CDR3 DNA reads as TGTGCCAGCACCCAGGGGGGCCACGAGCAGTACTTC. Amino acid sequence: CASTQGGHEQYF.